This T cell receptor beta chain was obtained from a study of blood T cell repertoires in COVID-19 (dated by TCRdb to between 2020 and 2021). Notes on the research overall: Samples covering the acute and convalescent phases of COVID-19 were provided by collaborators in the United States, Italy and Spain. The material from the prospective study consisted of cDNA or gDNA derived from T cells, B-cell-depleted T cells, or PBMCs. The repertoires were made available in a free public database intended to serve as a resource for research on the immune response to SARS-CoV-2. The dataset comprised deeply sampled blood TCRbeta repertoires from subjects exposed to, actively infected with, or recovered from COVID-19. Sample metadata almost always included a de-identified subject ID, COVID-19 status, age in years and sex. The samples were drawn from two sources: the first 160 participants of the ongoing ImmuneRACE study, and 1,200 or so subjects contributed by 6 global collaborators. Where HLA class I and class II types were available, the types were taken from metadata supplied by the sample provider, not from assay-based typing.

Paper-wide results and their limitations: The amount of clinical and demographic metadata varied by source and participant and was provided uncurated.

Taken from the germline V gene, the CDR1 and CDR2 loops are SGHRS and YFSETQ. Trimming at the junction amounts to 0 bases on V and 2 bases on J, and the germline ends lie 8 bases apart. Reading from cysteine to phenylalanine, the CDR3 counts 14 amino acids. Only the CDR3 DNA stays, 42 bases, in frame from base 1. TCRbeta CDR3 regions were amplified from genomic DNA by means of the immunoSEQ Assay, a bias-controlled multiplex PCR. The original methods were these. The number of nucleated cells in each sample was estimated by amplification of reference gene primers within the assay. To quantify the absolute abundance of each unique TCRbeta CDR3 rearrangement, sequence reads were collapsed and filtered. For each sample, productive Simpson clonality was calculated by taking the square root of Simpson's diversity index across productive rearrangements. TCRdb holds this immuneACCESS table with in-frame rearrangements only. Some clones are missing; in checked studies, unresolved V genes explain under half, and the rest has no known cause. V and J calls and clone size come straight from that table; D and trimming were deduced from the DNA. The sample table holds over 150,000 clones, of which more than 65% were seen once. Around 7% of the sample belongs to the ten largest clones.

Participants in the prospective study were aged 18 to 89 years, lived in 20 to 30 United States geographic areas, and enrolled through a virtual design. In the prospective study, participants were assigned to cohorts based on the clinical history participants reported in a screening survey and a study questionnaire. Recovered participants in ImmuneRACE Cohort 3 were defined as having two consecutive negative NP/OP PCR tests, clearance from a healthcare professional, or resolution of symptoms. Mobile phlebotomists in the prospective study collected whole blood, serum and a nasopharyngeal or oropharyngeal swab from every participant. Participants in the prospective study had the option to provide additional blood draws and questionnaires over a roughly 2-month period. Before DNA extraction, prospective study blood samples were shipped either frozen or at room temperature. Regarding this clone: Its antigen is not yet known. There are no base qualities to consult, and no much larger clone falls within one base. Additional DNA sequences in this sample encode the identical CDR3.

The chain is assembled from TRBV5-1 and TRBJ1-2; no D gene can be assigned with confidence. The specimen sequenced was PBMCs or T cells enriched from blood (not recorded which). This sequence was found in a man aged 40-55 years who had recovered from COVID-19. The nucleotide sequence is TGCGCCAGCAGCTTGGATACAGCCAACTATGGCTACACCTTC. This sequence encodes CASSLDTANYGYTF.